The present T cell receptor beta chain was sequenced within a study of monozygotic twins with inflammatory bowel disease. General observations from the study: No separation of different T cell subtypes was possible.

This CDR3 contains 15 residues. Germline V gene sequence: CDR1 MGHRA, CDR2 YSYEKL. The template switching step added UMIs that contained a 6-nucleotide sample barcode. TCRalpha along with TCRbeta cDNA was subjected to two nested PCRs lasting approximately 16 and 9 cycles. TCRdb re-called the 5' RACE reads; every CDR3 protein appears as one record, without DNA. Reported are approximately 150,000 distinct CDR3 sequences; the ten largest clones contain 2% to 3%. A note on this clonotype: Its antigen is unknown.

The sequence came from a human donor with ulcerative colitis or Crohn's disease, or a healthy co-twin of an affected twin (not recorded which). This chain connects TRBV4-1 to TRBJ1-2; the TCRdb call, TRBD1, lacks DNA for checking. The sequencing input was blood. The CDR3 loop reads CASSHADRDDYGYTF.